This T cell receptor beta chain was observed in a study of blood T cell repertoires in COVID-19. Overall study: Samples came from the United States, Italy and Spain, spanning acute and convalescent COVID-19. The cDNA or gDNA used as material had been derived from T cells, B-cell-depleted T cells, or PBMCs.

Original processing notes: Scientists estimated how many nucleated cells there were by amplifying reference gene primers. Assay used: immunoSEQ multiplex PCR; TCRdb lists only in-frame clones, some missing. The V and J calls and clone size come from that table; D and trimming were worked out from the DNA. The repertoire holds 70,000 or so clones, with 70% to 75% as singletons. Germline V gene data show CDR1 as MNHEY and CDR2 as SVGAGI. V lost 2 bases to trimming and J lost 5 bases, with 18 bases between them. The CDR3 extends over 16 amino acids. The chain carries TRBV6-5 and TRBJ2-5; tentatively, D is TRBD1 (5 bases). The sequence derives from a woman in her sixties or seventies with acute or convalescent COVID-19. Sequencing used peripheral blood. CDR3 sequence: CASSYGTGHRLETQYF. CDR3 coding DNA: TGTGCCAGCAGTTACGGCACAGGTCATAGATTGGAGACCCAGTACTTC.